One sample yielded the 6 T cell receptor beta chains listed below, sequenced in a study of OX40 agonist ivuxolimab in advanced cancers. Repertoires were generated with immunoSEQ multiplex PCR, while TCRdb's copy carries only in-frame clones and drops some. The sample lists roughly 58,000 clones; around 90% were seen once. This specimen was CD4+ or CD8+ T cells sorted from blood, taken in a trial of the OX40 agonist ivuxolimab. The receptors shown here come from an adult with an advanced solid tumor such as melanoma, head and neck, liver or kidney cancer.

V usage is TRBV18 and J usage is TRBJ2-7; D not resolved. The CDR3 is made up of 14 amino acids. Germline V gives CDR1 KGHSH, CDR2 LQKENI. V was trimmed by 8 bases and J by 3 bases, leaving 17 bases between them. DNA for the CDR3: TGTGCCAGCCGCCTTTCAGGCAGATACTACGAGCAGTACTTC. It translates to CASRLSGRYYEQYF.

This rearrangement joins TRBV7-9 to TRBJ1-1, with a tentative D call TRBD1 (6 bases). The germline V gene has CDR1 SEHNR and CDR2 FQNEAQ (reference sequence). Between the trimmed V and J ends, which lost 1 base and 0 bases, there was a span of 9 bases. The CDR3 is 15 residues long. CDR3 bases: TGTGCCAGCAGCTTAGTCTCAGGGGTGAACACTGAAGCTTTCTTT. It is translated as CASSLVSGVNTEAFF. Using reference TRBV7-9 and TRBJ1-1 for the parts outside the CDR3, the full variable domain is DTGVSQNPRHKITKRGQNVTFRCDPISEHNRLYWYRQTLGQGPEFLTYFQNEAQLEKSRLLSDRFSAERPKGSFSTLEIQRTEQGDSAMYLCASSLVSGVNTEAFFGQGTRLTVV.

This clone was seen once. This chain joins TRBV19 and TRBJ1-5; the D is unclear. V was trimmed by 4 bases and J by 1 base, leaving 11 bases between them. The V gene's germline CDR1 is LNHDA and CDR2 SQIVND (reference sequence). CDR3 length: 15 amino acids. The CDR3 loop is CASSKEGLSNQPQHF. The CDR3, as DNA: TGTGCCAGTAGTAAGGAGGGATTGAGCAATCAGCCCCAGCATTTT.

V usage is TRBV5-6 and J usage is TRBJ1-1, with D perhaps matching TRBD1 (5 bases). The CDR3 is 14 residues long. Germline V lookup: CDR1 SGHDT, CDR2 YYEEEE. Trimming removed 0 bases from V and 6 bases from J, with 12 bases in between. The CDR3, as DNA: TGTGCCAGCAGCTTGGGGCCTCGGGACCCTGAAGCTTTCTTT. Translation gives CASSLGPRDPEAFF.

The V gene is TRBV5-6, the J gene TRBJ1-1; possible D gene TRBD1, 6 bases. Germline V gene data show CDR1 as SGHDT and CDR2 as YYEEEE. V was trimmed by 3 bases and J by 1 base, leaving 7 bases between them. The CDR3 runs 13 residues. The CDR3 DNA sequence: TGTGCCAGCAGCTCGACAGGGAACACTGAAGCTTTCTTT. This encodes CASSSTGNTEAFF.

The chain uses TRBV25-1 and TRBJ2-7; TRBD2 aligns across 9 bases. CDR3 size: 13 residues. Germline CDR1 is MGHDK and CDR2 is SYGVNS. V lost 8 bases to trimming and J lost 2 bases; unmatched junction nucleotides: 4. CDR3 amino acids: CASCLAGTYEQYF. The CDR3 DNA is TGTGCCAGCTGCCTAGCGGGAACCTACGAGCAGTACTTC.